This T cell receptor beta chain is from a study of blood T cell repertoires in COVID-19. The CDR3 is made up of 13 amino acids. With 0 bases removed from V and 4 bases from J, the gap between germline ends came to 5 bases. CDR1 and CDR2 (germline): MGHRA, YSYEKL. Original data processing: Scientists estimated how many nucleated cells there were by amplifying reference gene primers. This table comes from immunoSEQ multiplex PCR, and its TCRdb copy is limited to in-frame clones, with some not included. That table is the source of V, J and clone size, and D and trimming were worked out from the DNA. The table shows tens of thousands of clones, with around nine tenths occurring only once.

This chain joins TRBV4-1 and TRBJ2-3; D unresolved. Material for sequencing was peripheral blood. The source of this sequence is a human donor in a cohort sampled during active COVID-19. As DNA, the CDR3 is TGCGCCAGCAGCCAAGAATTCGCAGATACGCAGTATTTT. Residues: CASSQEFADTQYF.